The entry that follows covers one TCR beta chain sequence. Its antigen remains unidentified. Vbeta (60) and Jbeta (13) primers were used in the PCR. Repertoires were generated with immunoSEQ multiplex PCR, while TCRdb's copy carries only in-frame clones and drops some. The sample holds about 140,000 clones, 80% seen once. This sample stems from a study of cytomegalovirus exposure and HLA in healthy donors. Study-wide results and limits: Cytomegalovirus-associated status was assigned to around 160 TCR beta chains. Most of the CMV-associated TCR beta chains (in a later analysis) appeared to be HLA-restricted.

CDR3 length: 13 residues. Trimming shortened V by 4 bases and J by 2 bases, and 7 bases separated the two germline ends. Germline CDR1 and CDR2: SGHTA and FQGTGA. The gene calls are TRBV7-3 and TRBJ2-3; possible D gene TRBD2, 6 bases. The clonotype comes from a woman aged 30 to 39 in good health and CMV-seronegative. Sequencing was performed on PBMCs. The CDR3 DNA is TGTGCCAGCAGCTGGGACTTCACAGATACGCAGTATTTT. It specifies CASSWDFTDTQYF.